A single sample gave rise to the 9 T cell receptor beta chains below, sequenced in a study of Tregs in tolerant kidney transplant recipients. The table came from immunoSEQ multiplex PCR; TCRdb's copy has only in-frame clones and leaves some out. The sample yields 100,000 or so clones, under 95% seen once. Recipients received nonmyeloablative bone marrow transplants from related graft donors, with transient mixed chimerism. The sequencing used CD4+ T cells from blood (PBMCs), collected 12 months after the transplant. Source of these receptors: a human patient who received a combined kidney and bone marrow transplant. The graft donor may account for some of the T cells.

The gene calls are TRBV9 and TRBJ1-1; 7 bases match TRBD1. The CDR3 has 15 amino acids. Trimming took 3 bases from V and 1 from J; bases not matched to a gene: 6. Germline CDR1 SGDLS, CDR2 YYNGEE. The CDR3 DNA reads as TGTGCCAGCAGCGCTTGGGGACAGTCGAACACTGAAGCTTTCTTT. This encodes CASSAWGQSNTEAFF. Full variable domain (missing parts from reference TRBV9 and TRBJ1-1): DSGVTQTPKHLITATGQRVTLRCSPRSGDLSVYWYQQSLDQGLQFLIQYYNGEERAKGNILERFSAQQFPDLHSELNLSSLELGDSALYFCASSAWGQSNTEAFFGQGTRLTVV.

The V call is TRBV5-4, the J call TRBJ2-7; maybe TRBD1 (5 bases). The CDR3 spans 15 residues. Germline CDR1 SGHNT, CDR2 YYREEE (reference sequence). Trimming shortened V by 0 bases and J by 3 bases, and 13 bases separated the two germline ends. The CDR3 coding sequence is TGTGCCAGCAGCTTGGGGCAGGGTGAGTTCTACGAGCAGTACTTC. Protein product: CASSLGQGEFYEQYF.

This chain uses TRBV5-6 with TRBJ2-7, with 8 bases identical to TRBD2. The CDR3 extends over 15 amino acids. V lost 3 bases, J lost 4 bases, and 9 bases stayed unmatched. Germline values: CDR1 SGHDT, CDR2 YYEEEE. CDR3 residues: CASSYGGAWGYEQYF. CDR3 nucleotide sequence: TGTGCCAGCAGCTACGGGGGGGCCTGGGGTTACGAGCAGTACTTC. Together with reference TRBV5-6 and TRBJ2-7, the CDR3 gives the full variable domain: DAGVTQSPTHLIKTRGQQVTLRCSPKSGHDTVSWYQQALGQGPQFIFQYYEEEERQRGNFPDRFSGHQFPNYSSELNVNALLLGDSALYLCASSYGGAWGYEQYFGPGTRLTVT.

This chain connects TRBV11-3 to TRBJ2-3, with TRBD2 matching over 9 bases. The V gene's germline CDR1 is SGHNT and CDR2 YENEEA. The CDR3 has 16 amino acids. The V and J ends lost 1 base and 2 bases, in that order; junction bases with no gene match: 4. In DNA form, the CDR3 reads TGTGCCAGCAGCTTAGCCCTAGCGGGACCCACAGATACGCAGTATTTT. As protein: CASSLALAGPTDTQYF.

In this sample, this clone turned up a few times. The V and J genes are TRBV2 and TRBJ2-7, with TRBD2 identical over 10 bases. From germline, CDR1 is SNHLY and CDR2 FYNNEI. J was trimmed by 3 bases and V by 4 bases; bases with no gene match: 3. CDR3 length equals 14 residues. The CDR3 DNA sequence: TGTGCCAGCAGTGTGCAGCGGGGGGGCTACGAGCAGTACTTC. Its translation is CASSVQRGGYEQYF.

The chain carries TRBV6-6 and TRBJ2-7; weak D call: TRBD1 (6 bases). CDR1 is MNHNY, CDR2 SVGAGI, per germline (reference sequence). V lost 5 bases and J lost 5, with 10 bases in between. The CDR3 loop spans 12 amino acids. The CDR3 is CASSQNRDEQYF. CDR3 in DNA: TGTGCCAGCAGTCAGAACAGGGACGAGCAGTACTTC.

The chain combines TRBV11-3 with TRBJ2-5; a possible D gene is TRBD1 (5 bases). Deletions cut 1 base from V and 0 bases from J, with 12 bases between. CDR1 is SGHNT, CDR2 YENEEA, per germline. The CDR3 runs 16 residues. CDR3 in amino acids: CASSLVQGTYQETQYF. Written as DNA, the CDR3 is TGTGCCAGCAGCTTAGTGCAGGGCACGTACCAAGAGACCCAGTACTTC.

This rearrangement joins TRBV10-2 to TRBJ2-7; TRBD1 matches 7 bases. CDR3 size: 14 residues. V lost 7 bases to trimming and J lost 3 bases; unmatched junction nucleotides: 9. The germline CDR1 and CDR2 sequences are WSHSY and SAAADI. The DNA of the CDR3 is TGCGCCAGCAAGGGTGGTAGGGGGCTCTACGAGCAGTACTTC. Translated, it gives CASKGGRGLYEQYF.

This chain connects TRBV2 to TRBJ2-7, with TRBD2 identical over 9 bases. The CDR3 covers 15 residues. The V gene end was trimmed by 6 bases and the J gene end by 3 bases; junction bases not matched to a gene: 9. From germline, CDR1 is SNHLY and CDR2 FYNNEI. DNA for the CDR3: TGTGCCAGCAGCGCCCGGCGGACTAGCGACTACGAGCAGTACTTC. It yields the protein CASSARRTSDYEQYF.